These 26 T cell receptor beta chains originate from one sample sequenced in a study of PD-1 blockade in mismatch repair-deficient tumors. The repertoire was sequenced with immunoSEQ multiplex PCR; TCRdb's copy has only in-frame clones and lacks some. This table holds 95,000 to 150,000 clones, roughly nine tenths found once. The material sequenced was peripheral blood, taken 44 weeks after starting pembrolizumab. Receptors originate from an adult with mismatch repair-deficient cancer.

This chain connects TRBV30 to TRBJ2-6, with D possibly being TRBD1 (5 bases). This CDR3 is built from 15 residues. The germline V gene encodes CDR1 GTSNPN and CDR2 SVGIG (reference sequence). Trimming took 5 bases from V and 0 from J, leaving 11 bases between them. CDR3 loop: CAWSGHYSGANVLTF. DNA for the CDR3: TGTGCCTGGTCCGGACATTACTCTGGGGCCAACGTCCTGACTTTC.

The genes are TRBV11-1 and TRBJ2-1, with 10 bases matching TRBD2. After removal of 5 bases from V and 8 bases from J, the junction contained 21 bases not matched to a gene. Germline loops: CDR1 SGHAT, CDR2 FQDESV (reference sequence). This CDR3 region has 19 residues. CDR3 bases: TGTGCCAGCAGCCCAGAGGAGTGGGCTAGCGGGAGTCAGCCGCATGAGCAGTTCTTC. It specifies CASSPEEWASGSQPHEQFF.

The V gene is TRBV11-2, the J gene TRBJ2-1; TRBD2 aligns across 10 bases. The CDR3 length is 17 residues. The V gene end was trimmed by 1 base and the J gene end by 3 bases; junction bases not matched to a gene: 6. The germline CDR1 and CDR2 sequences are SGHAT and FQNNGV. The CDR3 DNA is TGTGCCAGCAGCTTAGGGACTAGCGGATGGTTCTACAATGAGCAGTTCTTC. It translates to CASSLGTSGWFYNEQFF. The whole variable domain, filled in from reference TRBV11-2 and TRBJ2-1, reads EAGVAQSPRYKIIEKRQSVAFWCNPISGHATLYWYQQILGQGPKLLIQFQNNGVVDDSQLPKDRFSAERLKGVDSTLKIQPAKLEDSAVYLCASSLGTSGWFYNEQFFGPGTRLTVL.

The J gene is TRBJ1-1, the V gene TRBV6-5, with D possibly matching TRBD1 (5 bases). Trimming cost V 5 bases and J 1 base, with 11 bases left between them. Germline values: CDR1 MNHEY, CDR2 SVGAGI. The CDR3 is made up of 14 amino acids. The DNA of the CDR3 is TGTGCCAGCAGTCAGGGACGGACGAACACTGAAGCTTTCTTT. This encodes CASSQGRTNTEAFF.

The chain employs TRBV6-5 and TRBJ1-5, with TRBD1 as a possible D gene (6 bases). V lost 2 bases and J lost 5, with 13 bases in between. The CDR3 length is 15 residues. The germline gives CDR1 MNHEY, CDR2 SVGAGI. The CDR3 is CASSYAGGLYQPQHF. The CDR3 bases are TGTGCCAGCAGTTACGCCGGGGGCCTCTATCAGCCCCAGCATTTT.

This clone was observed a single time. The CDR3 protein is CSALRDEQFF. DNA for the CDR3: TGCAGTGCTTTGAGAGATGAGCAGTTCTTC. The chain uses TRBV20-1 and TRBJ2-1, with unresolved D. Per the germline V gene, CDR1 is DFQATT and CDR2 is SNEGSKA (reference sequence). Deletions cut 5 bases from V and 8 bases from J, with 7 bases between. The CDR3 is 10 residues long.

This sequence joins TRBV5-1 and TRBJ2-5; D not resolved. Germline V CDR1 and CDR2: SGHRS, YFSETQ. Trimming cost V 4 bases and J 4 bases, with 14 bases left between them. The CDR3 is 14 amino acids. CDR3 in DNA: TGCGCCAGCAGCGTCGCCCCGAGTCGAGAGACCCAGTACTTC. Its protein is CASSVAPSRETQYF. The full variable domain, with the rest looked up from reference TRBV5-1 and TRBJ2-5, is KAGVTQTPRYLIKTRGQQVTLSCSPISGHRSVSWYQQTPGQGLQFLFEYFSETQRNKGNFPGRFSGRQFSNSRSEMNVSTLELGDSALYLCASSVAPSRETQYFGPGTRLLVL.

V is TRBV7-9 and J is TRBJ2-5, with 8 bases fitting TRBD2. This CDR3 comprises 15 residues. The trim removed 2 bases at V and 1 base at J, leaving 3 bases unmatched. Germline-derived CDR1 and CDR2 are SEHNR and FQNEAQ (reference sequence). As DNA, the CDR3 is TGTGCCAGCAGCTTACCACTAGCGGCCCAAGAGACCCAGTACTTC. Protein product: CASSLPLAAQETQYF. The full variable domain, in which reference TRBV7-9 and TRBJ2-5 provide the parts outside the CDR3, is DTGVSQNPRHKITKRGQNVTFRCDPISEHNRLYWYRQTLGQGPEFLTYFQNEAQLEKSRLLSDRFSAERPKGSFSTLEIQRTEQGDSAMYLCASSLPLAAQETQYFGPGTRLLVL.

This chain joins TRBV19 and TRBJ2-1; 13 bases are a match to TRBD2. V was pared by 6 bases and J by 2 bases, with 4 bases of the junction left unmatched. CDR1 LNHDA and CDR2 SQIVND come from the germline V gene (reference sequence). The CDR3 totals 16 residues. The CDR3 coding sequence is TGTGCCAGTAGGACCGGGACTAGCGGGGCCTACAATGAGCAGTTCTTC. It encodes CASRTGTSGAYNEQFF.

The gene calls are TRBV25-1 and TRBJ2-4; D is undetermined. The CDR3 sequence is 13 residues long. V gave up 3 bases and J gave up 4 bases, with 7 bases separating them. Per the germline V gene, CDR1 is MGHDK and CDR2 is SYGVNS. CDR3 in DNA: TGTGCCAGCAGTGACTACAGAAAAAACATTCAGTACTTC. Protein sequence: CASSDYRKNIQYF. The full variable domain, rest sourced from reference TRBV25-1 and TRBJ2-4, is EADIYQTPRYLVIGTGKKITLECSQTMGHDKMYWYQQDPGMELHLIHYSYGVNSTEKGDLSSESTVSRIRTEHFPLTLESARPSHTSQYLCASSDYRKNIQYFGAGTRLSVL.

The table lists this clone with a count of one. The chain couples TRBV4-1 to TRBJ1-2; D perhaps matches TRBD1 (6 bases). This CDR3 contains 18 residues. Deletions cut 1 base from V and 3 bases from J, with 21 bases between. Germline values: CDR1 MGHRA, CDR2 YSYEKL. The CDR3 spells CASSQVKRGRGTHYGYTF. In DNA, the CDR3 is TGCGCCAGCAGCCAAGTGAAGCGGGGCAGGGGCACCCACTATGGCTACACCTTC.

This clone was seen only a few times. This rearrangement joins TRBV10-3 to TRBJ2-3; 8 bases agree with TRBD1. The V and J ends lost 5 bases and 7 bases, in that order; junction bases with no gene match: 5. CDR1 and CDR2 from the germline V gene are ENHRY and SYGVKD. The CDR3 has 13 amino acids. CDR3 nucleotides: TGTGCCATCAGTTCGGACAGGGTTAATACGCAGTATTTT. As protein: CAISSDRVNTQYF.

This rearrangement joins TRBV12-5 to TRBJ2-1; D possibly matches TRBD1 or TRBD2 (7 bases each). The CDR3 sequence is 13 residues long. With 6 bases removed from V and 3 bases from J, the gap between germline ends came to 9 bases. Germline lookup yields CDR1 LGHNT and CDR2 FRNRAP. The CDR3 here is CASGRGGYNEQFF. The CDR3 DNA follows: TGTGCTAGTGGCAGGGGGGGCTACAATGAGCAGTTCTTC. Full variable domain (rest looked up from reference TRBV12-5 and TRBJ2-1): DARVTQTPRHKVTEMGQEVTMRCQPILGHNTVFWYRQTMMQGLELLAYFRNRAPLDDSGMPKDRFSAEMPDATLATLKIQPSEPRDSAVYFCASGRGGYNEQFFGPGTRLTVL.

This chain's CDR3 is CAWSRSYTGELFF. The CDR3 DNA sequence: TGTGCCTGGAGCCGGAGTTACACCGGGGAGCTGTTTTTT. The rearrangement joins TRBV30 to TRBJ2-2; no clear D. The V end was cut by 3 bases, the J end by 3 bases, with 8 bases between. CDR1 and CDR2 (germline): GTSNPN, SVGIG (reference sequence). The CDR3 spans 13 residues.

The chain joins TRBV28 to TRBJ2-7; a possible D gene is TRBD2 (5 bases). The CDR3 runs 12 residues. The germline gives CDR1 MDHEN, CDR2 SYDVKM. Trimming shortened V by 7 bases and J by 2 bases, and 9 bases separated the two germline ends. The CDR3 is CASTGITYEQYF. CDR3 nucleotides: TGTGCCAGCACGGGGATAACCTACGAGCAGTACTTC.

In DNA, the CDR3 is TGTGCCAGTAGTTATGGCCGGGACAGCCACGCGTATTTT. The encoded protein is CASSYGRDSHAYF. The chain carries TRBV19 and TRBJ2-3, with 7 bases matching TRBD1. The CDR3 runs to 13 residues. V trimming: 5 bases; J trimming: 14 bases; junction bases outside the gene matches: 13. The V gene's germline CDR1 is LNHDA and CDR2 SQIVND (reference sequence).

The J gene is TRBJ2-3, the V gene TRBV30; D gene ambiguous. There are 14 residues in the CDR3. V was shortened by 0 bases and J by 9 bases, with 16 bases between the two germline ends. Germline loops: CDR1 GTSNPN, CDR2 SVGIG (reference sequence). The CDR3 DNA sequence: TGTGCCTGGAGTGTACCCCCGGCGGCCCGGACGCAGTATTTT. This translates into CAWSVPPAARTQYF.

J is TRBJ1-2 and V is TRBV5-1; possibly TRBD1 for D (6 bases). Germline V gene lookup returns CDR1 SGHRS and CDR2 YFSETQ. V was trimmed by 4 bases and J by 5 bases, leaving 15 bases between them. The CDR3 spans 14 residues. This chain's CDR3 is CASSASGAGYGYTF. The CDR3 DNA is TGCGCCAGCAGCGCTTCGGGGGCGGGATATGGCTACACCTTC.

The rearrangement links TRBV7-6 to TRBJ2-2, with 9 bases that match TRBD1. The CDR3 has 15 residues. With 5 bases clipped from V and 6 bases from J, the junction kept 7 bases outside the gene matches. CDR1 SGHVS and CDR2 FNYEAQ come from the germline V gene. DNA of the CDR3: TGTGCCAGCAGCCTGACGGGACAGGGTTCCGGGGAGCTGTTTTTT. Protein product: CASSLTGQGSGELFF. The full variable domain, completed using reference TRBV7-6 and TRBJ2-2, is GAGVSQSPRYKVTKRGQDVALRCDPISGHVSLYWYRQALGQGPEFLTYFNYEAQQDKSGLPNDRFSAERPEGSISTLTIQRTEQRDSAMYRCASSLTGQGSGELFFGEGSRLTVL.

The rearrangement links TRBV7-9 to TRBJ2-7, with D tentatively TRBD2 (5 bases). Trimming shortened V by 1 base and J by 4 bases, and 14 bases separated the two germline ends. The CDR3 loop spans 15 amino acids. Per germline, CDR1 SEHNR and CDR2 FQNEAQ (reference sequence). CDR3 DNA: TGTGCCAGCAGCTTAGTGGGGAGAAGGGCTTACGAGCAGTACTTC. The encoded protein is CASSLVGRRAYEQYF.

This clone has just a few counts. The V gene is TRBV19, the J gene TRBJ1-2; D gene unclear. The CDR3 runs to 12 residues. Germline V lookup: CDR1 LNHDA, CDR2 SQIVND (reference sequence). The V and J ends lost 3 bases and 7 bases respectively, with 9 bases between them. The CDR3 loop is CASSMLSGGYTF. The DNA of the CDR3 is TGTGCCAGTAGTATGCTGTCGGGTGGCTACACCTTC. The full variable domain, with the rest looked up from reference TRBV19 and TRBJ1-2, is DGGITQSPKYLFRKEGQNVTLSCEQNLNHDAMYWYRQDPGQGLRLIYYSQIVNDFQKGDIAEGYSVSREKKESFPLTVTSAQKNPTAFYLCASSMLSGGYTFGSGTRLTVV.

The chain joins TRBV19 to TRBJ1-5; D gene ambiguous. The CDR3 has 16 residues. V was clipped by 5 bases and J by 5 bases, with 19 bases between them. Germline V lookup: CDR1 LNHDA, CDR2 SQIVND (reference sequence). CDR3 sequence (DNA): TGTGCCAGTAGTGCCTTTTCGGTGGCAGACCATCAGCCCCAGCATTTT. This translates into CASSAFSVADHQPQHF.

The V call is TRBV11-2, the J call TRBJ2-1; 13 bases match TRBD2. Germline-derived CDR1 and CDR2 are SGHAT and FQNNGV. The CDR3 sequence is 17 residues long. The J segment lost 2 bases and the V segment lost 3 bases, leaving 4 bases of the junction unmatched. CDR3 amino acids: CASSLGLAGTAYNEQFF. The DNA for the CDR3 is TGTGCCAGCAGCTTGGGACTAGCGGGAACGGCCTACAATGAGCAGTTCTTC.

The chain carries TRBV30 and TRBJ1-5; D gene unclear. The CDR3 has 17 residues. The V gene lost 4 bases and the J gene lost 2 bases, with 21 bases spanning the gap. Germline V gene data show CDR1 as GTSNPN and CDR2 as SVGIG (reference sequence). The CDR3 sequence: CAWMGGRIYCCNQPQHF. CDR3 DNA sequence: TGTGCCTGGATGGGCGGGCGGATCTATTGTTGCAATCAGCCCCAGCATTTT.

This sequence joins TRBV9 and TRBJ2-7, with TRBD2 matching 9 bases. The V segment lost 3 bases and the J segment 4 bases; nucleotides outside the gene matches: 11. Germline V gene data show CDR1 as SGDLS and CDR2 as YYNGEE. CDR3 size: 16 residues. CDR3 region: CASSGLSTSGHYEQYF. Here the CDR3 DNA reads TGTGCCAGCAGCGGTCTCTCGACTAGCGGACATTACGAGCAGTACTTC.

The chain uses TRBV6-6 and TRBJ2-7; D is unresolved. V shed 3 bases and J shed 3 bases, with 9 bases lying between them. Germline V CDR1 and CDR2: MNHNY, SVGAGI (reference sequence). This CDR3 region has 13 residues. The CDR3 reads CASSYEQFYEQYF. The DNA for the CDR3 is TGTGCCAGCAGTTATGAGCAGTTCTACGAGCAGTACTTC.